A selection of T cell receptor beta chains follows, all from one sample in a study of T cell repertoires in cytomegalovirus infection. Their antigens remain unidentified. TCRdb independently ran MiXCR on the reads; one entry per CDR3 protein. Of approximately 280,000 distinct CDR3 sequences listed, approximately 22% were seen once; the top ten hold about 21%. This material consisted of cultured PBMCs, taken from culture after CMV antigen stimulation. Source of these receptors: a human donor in good health (CMV status not recorded). Some clones in this sample may be carry-over from other donors' samples. CDR3s include the opening cysteine and the closing phenylalanine or tryptophan. D genes are given only for firm matches. For some rows the clone size is stated as once, few or many, or as a class when expanded; others skip it.

v_gene,j_gene,d_gene,abundance,CDR3nt,CDR3aa
TRBV11-2,TRBJ1-1,-,-,TGTGCCAGCAGCTCCCAAGCAGGCTACGAAGCTTTCTTT,CASSSQAGYEAFF
TRBV7-2,TRBJ2-2,-,many,TGTGCCAGCAGCGGCGGTCTAAACACCGGTGAGCTGTTTTTT,CASSGGLNTGELFF
TRBV4-2,TRBJ2-3,-,once,TGTGCCAGCAGCCAAGATCCTAGAGTCACAGATACGCAGTATTTT,CASSQDPRVTDTQYF
TRBV4-1,TRBJ2-1,TRBD2,-,TGCGCCAGCAGCCAACTCTCCCTGGGGACTAGCGGGAGATCAGATGAGCAGTTCTTC,CASSQLSLGTSGRSDEQFF
TRBV11-3,TRBJ1-2,-,few,TGTGCCAGCAGCTTAAGGCAGTACTATGGCTACACCTTC,CASSLRQYYGYTF
TRBV7-9,TRBJ2-7,-,many,TGTGCCAGCAGCGACCAGACTGCCTACGAGCAGTACTTC,CASSDQTAYEQYF
TRBV19,TRBJ1-1,-,-,TGTGCCAGTAGTATAGTGGTAGGGTTGAACACTGAAGCTTTCTTT,CASSIVVGLNTEAFF
TRBV10-3,TRBJ2-3,TRBD2,-,TGTGCCACCGTCCTGACTAGCGCCCGCACAGATACGCAGTATTTT,CATVLTSARTDTQYF
TRBV28,TRBJ1-2,-,few,TGTGCCAGCAGTCGGACGGCGCCGCGGGGCTACACCTTC,CASSRTAPRGYTF
TRBV27,TRBJ2-1,-,-,TGTGCCAGCGAGGCACTTTCGGGACACAATGAGCAGTTCTTC,CASEALSGHNEQFF
TRBV7-2,TRBJ2-1,TRBD1,many,TGTGCCAGCAGCATAAGACCGGGACAGGGGATGAATGAGCAGTTCTTC,CASSIRPGQGMNEQFF
TRBV7-3,TRBJ1-6,-,many,TGTGCCAGCAGCCTCACGGGGCCACAGTCACCCCTCCACTTT,CASSLTGPQSPLHF
TRBV6-2/TRBV6-3,TRBJ2-5,TRBD1,few,TGTGCCAGCAGTTACAGTAGTCCGGGACACGGGACAGTGACCCAGTACTTC,CASSYSSPGHGTVTQYF
TRBV6-2/TRBV6-3,TRBJ2-5,-,many,TGTGCCAGCAGTTACAACAGAAAAGAGACCCAGTACTTC,CASSYNRKETQYF
TRBV25-1,TRBJ1-2,-,many,TGTGCCAGCAGCCGTCCTGGCAGTAACTATGGCTACACCTTC,CASSRPGSNYGYTF
TRBV28,TRBJ1-1,-,-,TGTGCCAGCAGTTATCCAGGAGGGAGCACTGAAGCTTTCTTT,CASSYPGGSTEAFF